The 10 T cell receptor beta chains reported below all come from one sample, sequenced in a study of early T cells in non-severe SARS-CoV-2 infection. TCRdb fed the 5' RACE reads into MiXCR, producing one record per CDR3 protein. Among tens of thousands of distinct CDR3 sequences, around an eighth were seen once, and the ten largest hold around 7%. Sequenced sample: whole blood. The receptors were sampled from an adult who was a healthcare worker with PCR-confirmed SARS-CoV-2 infection or an uninfected control (not recorded which).

The gene calls are TRBV9 and TRBJ2-2; 12 nucleotides match TRBD2. Germline assignment: CDR1 SGDLS and CDR2 YYNGEE. The CDR3 is 17 residues long. J was trimmed by 2 bases and V by 6 bases; bases with no gene match: 8. The CDR3 sequence: CASNKGGLAGNTGELFF. The DNA of the CDR3 is TGTGCCAGCAACAAAGGGGGACTAGCGGGCAACACCGGGGAGCTGTTTTTT. Full variable domain (remainder filled in from reference TRBV9 and TRBJ2-2): DSGVTQTPKHLITATGQRVTLRCSPRSGDLSVYWYQQSLDQGLQFLIQYYNGEERAKGNILERFSAQQFPDLHSELNLSSLELGDSALYFCASNKGGLAGNTGELFFGEGSRLTVL.

V is TRBV11-2 and J is TRBJ1-3; D gene unclear. The CDR3 has 12 amino acids. V dropped 6 bases and J dropped 4 bases, with 7 bases sitting between them. Germline V CDR1 and CDR2: SGHAT, FQNNGV. The CDR3 loop reads CASREVGNTIYF. CDR3 bases: TGTGCCAGCAGAGAAGTGGGAAACACCATATATTTT.

Concerning this clonotype itself: One end of the junction does not line up with germline, which may come from a read error. V and J are TRBV12-3 or TRBV12-4 and TRBJ2-1, with unresolved D. The CDR3 is 12 amino acids. The CDR3 protein is CTSRTSYNEQFF. The DNA of the CDR3 is TGTACCAGCAGAACAAGCTACAATGAGCAGTTCTTC.

This clonotype was counted at least ten times. The rearrangement links TRBV7-9 to TRBJ2-1; perhaps TRBD2 as D (6 bases). Germline CDR1 SEHNR, CDR2 FQNEAQ (reference sequence). This CDR3 spans 14 amino acids. The germline V and J ends were trimmed by 5 bases and 6 bases, with 14 bases remaining between them. The CDR3 region is CASSPHLTSNEQFF. CDR3 DNA sequence: TGTGCCAGCAGCCCTCACTTGACTAGCAATGAGCAGTTCTTC.

This sequence joins TRBV7-8 and TRBJ2-1; TRBD2 matches at 7 bases. CDR3 length: 15 residues. Trimming at V came to 1 base and at J to 4 bases, leaving 4 bases not matched to a gene. CDR1 and CDR2 (germline): SGHVS, FQNEAQ. The CDR3: CASSLGRESYNEQFF. The CDR3, as DNA: TGTGCCAGCAGCTTAGGGCGGGAGAGTTACAATGAGCAGTTCTTC. Variable domain in full (rest from reference TRBV7-8 and TRBJ2-1): GAGVSQSPRYKVAKRGQDVALRCDPISGHVSLFWYQQALGQGPEFLTYFQNEAQLDKSGLPSDRFFAERPEGSVSTLKIQRTQQEDSAVYLCASSLGRESYNEQFFGPGTRLTVL.

The sample holds many counts of this clonotype. V is TRBV14 and J is TRBJ2-7; D not certain. Germline V gene lookup returns CDR1 SGHDN and CDR2 FVKESK. V was pared by 4 bases and J by 0 bases, with 7 bases between. The CDR3 runs 13 residues. The CDR3 nucleotides are TGTGCCAGCAGCCCTCCGAACTCCTACGAGCAGTACTTC. Its protein product is CASSPPNSYEQYF.

This sequence joins TRBV7-9 and TRBJ1-5, with 8 bases that match TRBD1. This CDR3 comprises 17 residues. Germline values: CDR1 SEHNR, CDR2 FQNEAQ (reference sequence). V dropped 1 base and J dropped 7; count of bases not matched to a gene: 12. The CDR3 reads CASSLGQGAWIDQPQHF. The CDR3 DNA follows: TGTGCCAGCAGCTTAGGGCAGGGGGCGTGGATCGACCAGCCCCAGCATTTT.

At least ten counts were recorded for this clonotype. The chain has TRBV5-1 and TRBJ2-5; D perhaps matches TRBD2 (5 bases). With 5 bases removed from V and 4 bases from J, the gap between germline ends came to 9 bases. Germline lookup yields CDR1 SGHRS and CDR2 YFSETQ. CDR3 size: 12 residues. The CDR3 sequence: CASSNLAETQYF. In DNA, the CDR3 is TGCGCCAGCAGTAACCTAGCAGAGACCCAGTACTTC.

Concerning this clonotype itself: This clone may be a read error of a much larger clone one base away. The chain links TRBV18 to TRBJ2-6; D is uncertain. V lost 3 bases and J lost 2, with 2 bases in between. In germline, CDR1 is KGHSH, CDR2 LQKENI. This CDR3 is built from 13 residues. CDR3 amino acids: CASSPTGANVLTF. The CDR3 nucleotides read TGTGCCAGCTCACCGACTGGGGCCAACGTCCTGACTTTC.

This clonotype has a count of ten or more. This chain links TRBV9 with TRBJ2-2; D not certain. The ends were cut back, 0 bases at V and 7 bases at J, with 10 bases in the middle. The CDR3 has 14 residues. Germline lookup yields CDR1 SGDLS and CDR2 YYNGEE. CDR3 loop: CASSVDVDGGELFF. CDR3 DNA: TGTGCCAGCAGCGTAGACGTCGACGGCGGGGAGCTGTTTTTT.